These T cell receptor beta chains were read from a single sample in a study of blood T cell repertoires in COVID-19. Some clones are missing from TCRdb's copy, which holds only in-frame ones; the method was immunoSEQ multiplex PCR. This sample has roughly 69,000 clones, with roughly nine tenths found just once. Sequenced sample: peripheral blood. The receptors shown here come from a man between 45 and 60 years old with active COVID-19. Both conserved end residues are part of each CDR3. A D gene is named only where the DNA matches it firmly. Expanded clones get a size class; other rows say once, few or many, or leave the size out.

abundance	len	v_gene	d_gene	j_gene	CDR3nt	CDR3aa
.	12	TRBV6-5	.	TRBJ1-1	TGTGCCAGCAGCGGAGGGGTGAATGAAGCTTTCTTT	CASSGGVNEAFF
once	16	TRBV19	TRBD1	TRBJ1-1	TGTGCCAGTAGTCGAATAACAGGGGCCAAGAACACTGAAGCTTTCTTT	CASSRITGAKNTEAFF
.	16	TRBV5-6	TRBD2	TRBJ2-7	TGTGCCAGCAGCTCGACTAGCGGGGTCCTTTCCTACGAGCAGTACTTC	CASSSTSGVLSYEQYF
.	14	TRBV18	TRBD1	TRBJ2-7	TGTGCCAGCTCACCAACGGGGCAGGGGGACGAGCAGTACTTC	CASSPTGQGDEQYF
.	15	TRBV15	.	TRBJ2-5	TGTGCCACCAGCAGACCTGGACAGCTGGGCGCGACCCAGTACTTC	CATSRPGQLGATQYF
.	13	TRBV28	TRBD1	TRBJ1-1	TGTGCCAGCCTTCAGGGGGCCCTCACTGAAGCTTTCTTT	CASLQGALTEAFF
.	14	TRBV2	TRBD1	TRBJ2-4	TGTGCCAGCGGACAGGGAATCGCCAAAAACATTCAGTACTTC	CASGQGIAKNIQYF
.	14	TRBV19	TRBD1	TRBJ2-2	TGTGCCAGTAAGGGGACAGGGTTCACCGGGGAGCTGTTTTTT	CASKGTGFTGELFF
once	15	TRBV7-3	.	TRBJ2-3	TGTGCCAGCAGCTTATCCCCGCGGGGGCCAGATACGCAGTATTTT	CASSLSPRGPDTQYF
.	15	TRBV6-5	.	TRBJ1-2	TGTGCCAGCAGTTACCCCGGACAGTTTGGCTATGGCTACACCTTC	CASSYPGQFGYGYTF
.	17	TRBV4-1	.	TRBJ2-2	TGCGCCAGCAGCTCCCGAGGAGCTTCTGCTACCACCGGGGAGCTGTTTTTT	CASSSRGASATTGELFF
.	16	TRBV21-1	.	TRBJ2-7	TGTGCCAGCAACAGAGAGGGGCCACCGGGACATTACGAGCAGTACTTC	CASNREGPPGHYEQYF
.	16	TRBV5-1	TRBD2	TRBJ2-2	TGCGCCAGCAGCGTTGGGACTAGCGGGGCCGCTGGAGAGCTGTTTTTT	CASSVGTSGAAGELFF
.	13	TRBV28	.	TRBJ1-2	TGTGCCAGCAGTCCCCAGGGTAGTCGGGGCTACACCTTC	CASSPQGSRGYTF
once	13	TRBV15	TRBD2	TRBJ2-7	TGTGCCACCAGCAGAGGACTAGCCTTCGAGCAGTACTTC	CATSRGLAFEQYF
medium-sized	17	TRBV7-9	TRBD2	TRBJ2-5	TGTGCCAGCATACCGTCTAGCGGGGGGGCTTCGTGGGAGACCCAGTACTTC	CASIPSSGGASWETQYF